The next 31 T cell receptor beta chains were all read from a single sample in a study of shared clonotypes between healthy human individuals (dated by TCRdb to about 2020). Library creation used the immunoSEQ multiplex PCR assay. As stored in TCRdb, this immuneACCESS dataset retains in-frame rearrangements with V and J assigned. A fraction of the clones does not appear; measured against another copy, unresolved V genes explain less than half of the discrepancy, and the remainder lacks a known reason. This sample is represented by over 2 million clones; approximately 90% of them were singletons. The top ten hold 0.37% of the sample. The sequencing input was naive CD4+ T cells from PBMCs. The intended sense of this specimen's cell subset or site label: CD45RA+ positively selected. The receptors here all came from a young man in good health. Some clones in this sample may be carry-over from other donors' samples.

Comment on this clone: At the DNA level, this CDR3 is encoded by other sequences in the same sample as well. The chain joins TRBV28 to TRBJ2-3, with D tentatively TRBD2 (6 bases). This CDR3 contains 15 residues. Germline CDR1 reads MDHEN; CDR2 reads SYDVKM. The V end was cut by 3 bases, the J end by 0 bases, with 10 bases between. This chain's CDR3 is CASSLGGTSTDTQYF. CDR3 coding DNA: TGTGCCAGCAGTTTGGGGGGAACTAGCACAGATACGCAGTATTTT. Combining the CDR3 with reference TRBV28 and TRBJ2-3 gives the whole variable domain DVKVTQSSRYLVKRTGEKVFLECVQDMDHENMFWYRQDPGLGLRLIYFSYDVKMKEKGDIPEGYSVSREKKERFSLILESASTNQTSMYLCASSLGGTSTDTQYFGPGTRLTVL.

The rearrangement uses TRBV5-1 and TRBJ2-1; a weak D match, TRBD2 (6 bases). Germline V gene data show CDR1 as SGHRS and CDR2 as YFSETQ. V was pared by 1 base and J by 6 bases, with 17 bases between. The CDR3 runs to 16 residues. The CDR3 nucleotides read TGCGCCAGCAGCTTGACTAGCCCCCGGGATTTCAATGAGCAGTTCTTC. Amino acids: CASSLTSPRDFNEQFF.

Comments on this clone: Other nucleotide sequences from this sample produce the same CDR3. The V call is TRBV28, the J call TRBJ1-5; 7 bases fit TRBD1. V trimming: 3 bases; J trimming: 7 bases; junction bases outside the gene matches: 6. CDR1 MDHEN and CDR2 SYDVKM come from the germline V gene. The CDR3 consists of 14 residues. The CDR3 DNA is TGTGCCAGCAGTTTCGACAGGGTCGGCCAGCCCCAGCATTTT. Residues: CASSFDRVGQPQHF.

The chain uses TRBV25-1 and TRBJ1-2; possible D gene TRBD1, 5 bases. Trimming removed 4 bases at V and 5 bases at J, with 20 bases between. Germline lookup yields CDR1 MGHDK and CDR2 SYGVNS. This CDR3 spans 16 amino acids. The CDR3, as DNA: TGTGCCAGCAGTGCCTCCGGGGGGGAGGGATGGTATGGCTACACCTTC. It codes for CASSASGGEGWYGYTF.

This chain joins TRBV5-1 and TRBJ2-2; 7 bases match TRBD1. Per germline, CDR1 SGHRS and CDR2 YFSETQ. CDR3 length: 16 amino acids. V lost 4 bases to trimming and J lost 5 bases; unmatched junction nucleotides: 11. This chain's CDR3 is CASSPDRIQGTGELFF. As DNA, the CDR3 is TGCGCCAGCAGCCCGGACAGGATTCAGGGGACCGGGGAGCTGTTTTTT.

The rearrangement uses TRBV19 and TRBJ2-2, with TRBD1 as a possible D gene (6 bases). Trimming shortened V by 7 bases and J by 5 bases, and 11 bases separated the two germline ends. Germline CDR1 is LNHDA and CDR2 is SQIVND (reference sequence). The CDR3 covers 13 residues. The CDR3 reads CASIRQGTGELFF. The CDR3 nucleotides are TGTGCCAGTATCCGCCAGGGGACCGGGGAGCTGTTTTTT.

This clone was observed once. The V call is TRBV7-9, the J call TRBJ2-1; 7 positions match TRBD2. This CDR3 has 16 residues. After removal of 1 base from V and 2 bases from J, the junction contained 5 bases not matched to a gene. CDR1 and CDR2 (germline): SEHNR, FQNEAQ (reference sequence). The CDR3 nucleotides are TGTGCCAGCAGCTTAGGGATCGGGGGGACCTACAATGAGCAGTTCTTC. The encoded protein is CASSLGIGGTYNEQFF.

This chain joins TRBV5-4 and TRBJ2-5; 9 bases align to TRBD2. With V trimmed by 0 bases and J by 2 bases, 5 bases remained unmatched. The CDR3 runs 16 residues. Germline V gene lookup returns CDR1 SGHNT and CDR2 YYREEE (reference sequence). The CDR3: CASSLVEAGGQETQYF. The CDR3 DNA follows: TGTGCCAGCAGCTTGGTCGAAGCGGGAGGTCAAGAGACCCAGTACTTC.

The J gene is TRBJ2-2, the V gene TRBV9; D call uncertain. The V gene lost 4 bases and the J gene lost 5 bases, with 12 bases spanning the gap. CDR1 is SGDLS and CDR2 is YYNGEE in the germline V gene. This CDR3 region has 14 residues. CDR3 sequence (DNA): TGTGCCAGCAGCCCTCGAGGTGGTACCGGGGAGCTGTTTTTT. It yields the protein CASSPRGGTGELFF. The complete variable domain, with remaining parts taken from reference TRBV9 and TRBJ2-2, reads DSGVTQTPKHLITATGQRVTLRCSPRSGDLSVYWYQQSLDQGLQFLIQYYNGEERAKGNILERFSAQQFPDLHSELNLSSLELGDSALYFCASSPRGGTGELFFGEGSRLTVL.

The chain carries TRBV11-3 and TRBJ2-3; no reliable D call. Trimming cost V 5 bases and J 4 bases, with 10 bases left between them. This CDR3 region has 13 residues. Per germline, CDR1 SGHNT and CDR2 YENEEA. This chain's CDR3 is CASSRLEADTQYF. The CDR3 DNA reads TGTGCCAGCAGCCGACTCGAGGCAGATACGCAGTATTTT. Filled out from reference TRBV11-3 and TRBJ2-3, the complete variable domain reads EAGVVQSPRYKIIEKKQPVAFWCNPISGHNTLYWYLQNLGQGPELLIRYENEEAVDDSQLPKDRFSAERLKGVDSTLKIQPAELGDSAVYLCASSRLEADTQYFGPGTRLTVL.

Comments on this clone: Other DNA sequences in the sample encode the same CDR3. The genes are TRBV5-1 and TRBJ2-2; D might be TRBD1 (6 bases). Germline V gene lookup returns CDR1 SGHRS and CDR2 YFSETQ. The germline V and J ends were trimmed by 1 base and 2 bases, with 9 bases remaining between them. The CDR3 consists of 15 residues. The CDR3 DNA reads TGCGCCAGCAGCTTGCGACAGGATAACACCGGGGAGCTGTTTTTT. Translating it yields CASSLRQDNTGELFF.

The chain carries TRBV4-1 and TRBJ2-1, with TRBD2 matching 8 bases. The CDR3 is 19 residues long. J gave up 3 bases and V 3 bases, and 16 bases lay outside the gene matches. Per germline, CDR1 MGHRA and CDR2 YSYEKL. CDR3 nucleotide sequence: TGCGCCAGCAGCCAGACACAGATCGGTAGCGGGGTAAGCTACAATGAGCAGTTCTTC. Translated, it gives CASSQTQIGSGVSYNEQFF.

The rearrangement uses TRBV4-3 and TRBJ2-2, with 11 bases lining up with TRBD2. Germline V gene sequence: CDR1 LGHNA, CDR2 YSLEER. The CDR3 totals 17 residues. J lost 3 bases, V lost 3 bases, and 6 bases had no gene match. CDR3 nucleotides: TGCGCCAGCAGCCAGGGCGCACTAGCGGGGGACACCGGGGAGCTGTTTTTT. Translated, it gives CASSQGALAGDTGELFF.

The chain couples TRBV5-1 to TRBJ1-4; tentative D call: TRBD1 (6 bases). This CDR3 region has 15 residues. Germline CDR1 SGHRS, CDR2 YFSETQ. V shed 6 bases and J shed 1 base, with 13 bases lying between them. CDR3 sequence (DNA): TGCGCCAGCAACGAGGGGGTGATAACTAATGAAAAACTGTTTTTT. Translated: CASNEGVITNEKLFF.

The chain has TRBV6-5 and TRBJ2-5; perhaps TRBD2 as D (6 bases). The CDR3 consists of 13 residues. V was shortened by 2 bases and J by 6 bases, with 10 bases between the two germline ends. Germline V gene lookup returns CDR1 MNHEY and CDR2 SVGAGI. CDR3 protein: CASSYLEGQTQYF. CDR3 sequence (DNA): TGTGCCAGCAGTTACCTGGAGGGGCAGACCCAGTACTTC.

The table lists this clone with a count of one. V is TRBV19 and J is TRBJ1-1; no firm D call. There are 15 residues in the CDR3. V lost 8 bases, J lost 1 base, and 17 bases lay in between. CDR1 LNHDA and CDR2 SQIVND come from the germline V gene (reference sequence). CDR3 loop: CASHFSPGQNTEAFF. The CDR3 DNA follows: TGTGCCAGTCACTTTTCACCGGGTCAGAACACTGAAGCTTTCTTT.

This clone has just one count. The chain employs TRBV7-9 and TRBJ1-4; no reliable D call. Deletions cut 1 base from V and 4 bases from J, with 10 bases between. This CDR3 has 15 residues. Germline loops: CDR1 SEHNR, CDR2 FQNEAQ (reference sequence). CDR3 sequence (DNA): TGTGCCAGCAGCTTAGGAGGTGGAGATAATGAAAAACTGTTTTTT. Its protein product is CASSLGGGDNEKLFF.

Remarks on this clone: Additional DNA sequences in this sample encode the identical CDR3. This rearrangement joins TRBV18 to TRBJ2-7; perhaps D is TRBD1 or TRBD2 (6 bases each). The length of the CDR3 is 15 residues. Trimming left V 3 bases short and J 0 bases short, with 12 bases between. The germline gives CDR1 KGHSH, CDR2 LQKENI. CDR3 loop: CASSPAGGGSYEQYF. CDR3 nucleotides: TGTGCCAGCTCACCCGCCGGGGGCGGCTCCTACGAGCAGTACTTC.

The chain has TRBV6-6 and TRBJ2-2; 10 bases map to TRBD1. With V trimmed by 4 bases and J by 4 bases, 3 bases remained unmatched. Germline V lookup: CDR1 MNHNY, CDR2 SVGAGI (reference sequence). This CDR3 has 15 residues. For the CDR3, the DNA is TGTGCCAGCAGTTGGGACAGGGGAGGCACCGGGGAGCTGTTTTTT. It translates to CASSWDRGGTGELFF.

J is TRBJ2-5 and V is TRBV7-2; 7 nucleotides agree with TRBD1. The germline V gene has CDR1 SGHTA and CDR2 FQGNSA. The CDR3 sequence is 15 residues long. V lost 1 base, J lost 4 bases, and 6 bases stayed unmatched. The CDR3, as DNA: TGTGCCAGCAGCTTAGAAGGGGGCGCGGGAGAGACCCAGTACTTC. Its protein product is CASSLEGGAGETQYF.

The J gene is TRBJ2-3, the V gene TRBV7-2; TRBD2 aligns across 16 bases. CDR1 is SGHTA and CDR2 is FQGNSA in the germline V gene. This CDR3 has 18 residues. The V gene end was trimmed by 5 bases and the J gene end by 1 base; junction bases not matched to a gene: 6. Written as DNA, the CDR3 is TGTGCCAGCAGCCCGGGACTAGCGGGAGGGCCGGGCACAGATACGCAGTATTTT. It specifies CASSPGLAGGPGTDTQYF. The whole variable domain, filled in from reference TRBV7-2 and TRBJ2-3, reads GAGVSQSPSNKVTEKGKDVELRCDPISGHTALYWYRQSLGQGLEFLIYFQGNSAPDKSGLPSDRFSAERTGGSVSTLTIQRTQQEDSAVYLCASSPGLAGGPGTDTQYFGPGTRLTVL.

V usage is TRBV6-5 and J usage is TRBJ1-1; D might be TRBD1 (6 bases). The CDR3 covers 13 residues. CDR1 MNHEY and CDR2 SVGAGI come from the germline V gene. V was trimmed by 6 bases and J by 6 bases, leaving 14 bases between them. The CDR3 is CASSRGGAAEAFF. The CDR3 DNA is TGTGCCAGCAGCCGCGGGGGGGCCGCTGAAGCTTTCTTT.

The chain uses TRBV4-2 and TRBJ2-5; 8 bases map to TRBD1. This CDR3 has 14 residues. The V gene end was trimmed by 1 base and the J gene end by 5 bases; junction bases not matched to a gene: 3. Germline-derived CDR1 and CDR2 are LGHNA and YNFKEQ. CDR3 region: CASSQAGGAETQYF. In DNA, the CDR3 is TGTGCCAGCAGCCAAGCAGGGGGCGCGGAGACCCAGTACTTC.

In its sample, this clone was seen once. The rearrangement joins TRBV9 to TRBJ1-2; D remains ambiguous. The CDR3 extends over 14 amino acids. Germline V gives CDR1 SGDLS, CDR2 YYNGEE. Trimming shortened V by 0 bases and J by 6 bases, and 12 bases separated the two germline ends. This CDR3 reads CASSVGVRLDGYTF. The DNA for the CDR3 is TGTGCCAGCAGCGTAGGAGTACGGCTAGATGGCTACACCTTC.

The chain links TRBV5-1 to TRBJ2-1; D is unresolved. Germline V gene lookup returns CDR1 SGHRS and CDR2 YFSETQ. Trimming took 3 bases from V and 8 from J, leaving 12 bases between them. The CDR3 consists of 13 residues. CDR3 in amino acids: CASSSLDLYEQFF. In DNA, the CDR3 is TGCGCCAGCAGCTCCTTGGACCTCTATGAGCAGTTCTTC.

Concerning this clone itself: The sample contains more than one DNA sequence encoding this CDR3. CDR3 nucleotides: TGTGCCAGCAGACAGGGGAGGAACACTGAAGCTTTCTTT. Protein product: CASRQGRNTEAFF. The genes are TRBV6-5 and TRBJ1-1; 7 nucleotides align to TRBD1. The junction had 2 bases not matched to a gene; V was cut back by 6 bases and J by 1 base. Germline V lookup: CDR1 MNHEY, CDR2 SVGAGI. This CDR3 comprises 13 residues.

This rearrangement joins TRBV21-1 to TRBJ1-5; the table's D gene call, TRBD1, was not cross checked with the DNA. TRBV21-1 is marked as a pseudogene. CDR3 length: 16 amino acids. The CDR3 DNA sequence: TGTGCCAGCAGCGTAACCTTACATTGGCATCATCAGCCCCAGCATTTT. Amino acids: CASSVTLHWHHQPQHF.

This chain links TRBV7-2 with TRBJ1-1; D not certain. In germline, CDR1 is SGHTA, CDR2 FQGNSA. Trimming left V 2 bases short and J 3 bases short, with 10 bases between. CDR3 size: 14 residues. In DNA form, the CDR3 reads TGTGCCAGCAGCTTATGGAATCGGGACACTGAAGCTTTCTTT. This translates into CASSLWNRDTEAFF.

This chain uses TRBV19 with TRBJ2-7, with a possible D match to TRBD2 (6 bases). Trimming removed 10 bases from V and 2 bases from J, with 21 bases in between. CDR1 is LNHDA, CDR2 SQIVND, per germline (reference sequence). CDR3 size: 15 residues. The CDR3 reads CATQRERGLTYEQYF. The CDR3, as DNA: TGTGCCACCCAACGAGAGAGGGGACTCACCTACGAGCAGTACTTC. The full variable domain, in which reference TRBV19 and TRBJ2-7 provide the parts outside the CDR3, is DGGITQSPKYLFRKEGQNVTLSCEQNLNHDAMYWYRQDPGQGLRLIYYSQIVNDFQKGDIAEGYSVSREKKESFPLTVTSAQKNPTAFYLCATQRERGLTYEQYFGPGTRLTVT.

The J gene is TRBJ2-2, the V gene TRBV7-6, with TRBD1 matching 7 bases. Trimming removed 5 bases from V and 5 bases from J; junction bases left unmatched: 11. The CDR3 is made up of 16 amino acids. The germline gives CDR1 SGHVS, CDR2 FNYEAQ. CDR3 sequence (DNA): TGTGCCAGCAGCGGAGAAGGACAGGCCGAAACCGGGGAGCTGTTTTTT. This gives the protein CASSGEGQAETGELFF.

The J gene is TRBJ1-2, the V gene TRBV21-1; the table's D gene call, TRBD1, was not cross checked with the DNA. TRBV21-1 constitutes a pseudogene. The CDR3 runs 10 residues. The CDR3 nucleotides are TGTGCCAGCAGCATTCGGACAGAAACCTTC. Protein product: CASSIRTETF.